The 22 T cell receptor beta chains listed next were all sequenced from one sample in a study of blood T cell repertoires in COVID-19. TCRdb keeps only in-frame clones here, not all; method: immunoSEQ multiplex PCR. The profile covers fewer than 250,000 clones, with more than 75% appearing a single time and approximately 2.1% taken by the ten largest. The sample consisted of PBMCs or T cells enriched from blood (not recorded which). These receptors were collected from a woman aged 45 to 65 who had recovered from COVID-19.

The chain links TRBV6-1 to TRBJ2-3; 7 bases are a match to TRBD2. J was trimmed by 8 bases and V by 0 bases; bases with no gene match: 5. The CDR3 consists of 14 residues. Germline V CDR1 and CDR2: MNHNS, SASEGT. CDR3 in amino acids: CASSEARGSGTQYF. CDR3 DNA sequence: TGTGCCAGCAGTGAAGCGCGGGGGTCGGGTACGCAGTATTTT.

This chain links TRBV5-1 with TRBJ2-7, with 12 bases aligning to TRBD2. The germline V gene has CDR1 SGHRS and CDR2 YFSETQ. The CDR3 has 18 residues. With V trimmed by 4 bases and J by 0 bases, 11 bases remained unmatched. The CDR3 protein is CASSALTSGGTSSYEQYF. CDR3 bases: TGCGCCAGCAGCGCCCTAACTAGCGGGGGGACAAGCTCCTACGAGCAGTACTTC.

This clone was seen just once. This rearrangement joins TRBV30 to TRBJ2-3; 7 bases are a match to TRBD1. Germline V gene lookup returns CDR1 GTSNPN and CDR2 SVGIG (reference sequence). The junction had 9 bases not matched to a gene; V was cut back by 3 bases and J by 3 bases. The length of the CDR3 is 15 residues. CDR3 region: CAWSQTGSRTDTQYF. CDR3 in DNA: TGTGCCTGGAGCCAGACAGGGAGTAGGACAGATACGCAGTATTTT. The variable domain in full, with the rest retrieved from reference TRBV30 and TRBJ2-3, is SQTIHQWPATLVQPVGSPLSLECTVEGTSNPNLYWYRQAAGRGLQLLFYSVGIGQISSEVPQNLSASRPQDRQFILSSKKLLLSDSGFYLCAWSQTGSRTDTQYFGPGTRLTVL.

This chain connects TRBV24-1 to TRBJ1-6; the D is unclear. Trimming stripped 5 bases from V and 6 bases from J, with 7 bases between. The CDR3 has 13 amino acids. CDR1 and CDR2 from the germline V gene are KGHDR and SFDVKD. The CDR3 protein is CATSVGFNSPLHF. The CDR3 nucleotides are TGTGCCACCAGTGTGGGCTTTAATTCACCCCTCCACTTT.

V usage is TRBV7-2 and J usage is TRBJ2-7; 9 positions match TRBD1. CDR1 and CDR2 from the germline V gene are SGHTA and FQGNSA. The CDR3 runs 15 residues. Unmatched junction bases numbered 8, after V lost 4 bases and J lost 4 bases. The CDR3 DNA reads TGTGCCAGCAGCTGGGGGACAGGGTCTTGGTACGAGCAGTACTTC. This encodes CASSWGTGSWYEQYF.

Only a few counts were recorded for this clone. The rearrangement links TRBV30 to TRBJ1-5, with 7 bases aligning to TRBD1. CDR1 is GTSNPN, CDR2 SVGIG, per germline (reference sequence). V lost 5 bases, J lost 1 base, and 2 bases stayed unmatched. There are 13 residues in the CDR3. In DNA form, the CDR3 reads TGTGCCTGGGCGACAGGGAGCAATCAGCCCCAGCATTTT. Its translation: CAWATGSNQPQHF.

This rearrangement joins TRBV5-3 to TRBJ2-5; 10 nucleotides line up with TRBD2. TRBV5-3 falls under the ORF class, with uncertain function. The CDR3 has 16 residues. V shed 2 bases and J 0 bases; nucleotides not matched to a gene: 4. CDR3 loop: CARSLAGGSYQETQYF. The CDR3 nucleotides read TGTGCCAGAAGCTTAGCGGGAGGGTCGTACCAAGAGACCCAGTACTTC.

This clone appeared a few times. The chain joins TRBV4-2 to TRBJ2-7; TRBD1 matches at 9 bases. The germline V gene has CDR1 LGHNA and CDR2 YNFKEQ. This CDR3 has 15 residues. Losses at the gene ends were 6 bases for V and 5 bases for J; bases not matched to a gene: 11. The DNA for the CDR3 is TGTGCCAGCAGTCTCTCGGGACAGGGTAAACACGAGCAGTACTTC. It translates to CASSLSGQGKHEQYF.

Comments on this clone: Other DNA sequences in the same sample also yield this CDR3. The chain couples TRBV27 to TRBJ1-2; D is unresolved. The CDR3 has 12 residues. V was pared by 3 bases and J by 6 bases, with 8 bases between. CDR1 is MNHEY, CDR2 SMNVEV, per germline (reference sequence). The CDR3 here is CASSLAGDGYTF. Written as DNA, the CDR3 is TGTGCCAGCAGTTTGGCCGGGGATGGCTACACCTTC.

The CDR3 coding sequence is TGTGCCAGTAGTATAATAGGACAGCGAGGGGAAAAACTGTTTTTT. This encodes CASSIIGQRGEKLFF. The chain joins TRBV19 to TRBJ1-4; a weak D match, TRBD1 (6 bases). The germline V gene encodes CDR1 LNHDA and CDR2 SQIVND (reference sequence). This CDR3 has 15 amino acids. Between the trimmed V and J ends, which lost 2 bases and 8 bases, there was a span of 15 bases.

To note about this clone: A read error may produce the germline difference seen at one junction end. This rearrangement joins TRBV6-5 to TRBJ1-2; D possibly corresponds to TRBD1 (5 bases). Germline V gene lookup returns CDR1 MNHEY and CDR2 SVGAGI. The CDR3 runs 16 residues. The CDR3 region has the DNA TGTGCCAGCAGGTACTCGTTATGGGGCGCAGGAGATGGCTACACCTTC. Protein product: CASRYSLWGAGDGYTF.

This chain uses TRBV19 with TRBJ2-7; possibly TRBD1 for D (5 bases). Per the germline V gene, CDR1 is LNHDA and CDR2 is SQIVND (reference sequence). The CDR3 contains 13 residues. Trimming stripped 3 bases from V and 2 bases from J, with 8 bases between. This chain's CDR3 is CASSMYRTYEQYF. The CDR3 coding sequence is TGTGCCAGTAGTATGTACAGGACCTACGAGCAGTACTTC.

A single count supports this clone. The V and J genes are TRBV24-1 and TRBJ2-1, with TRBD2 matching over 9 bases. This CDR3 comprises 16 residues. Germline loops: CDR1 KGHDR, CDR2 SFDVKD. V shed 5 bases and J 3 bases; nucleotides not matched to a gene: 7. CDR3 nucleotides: TGTGCCACCAGTGCTCGCGGGAGGGCTCTCTACAATGAGCAGTTCTTC. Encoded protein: CATSARGRALYNEQFF.

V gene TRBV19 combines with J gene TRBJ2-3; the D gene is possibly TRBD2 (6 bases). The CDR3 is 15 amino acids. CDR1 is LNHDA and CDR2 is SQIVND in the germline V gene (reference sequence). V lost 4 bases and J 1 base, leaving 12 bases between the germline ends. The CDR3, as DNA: TGTGCCAGTAGTACTGCGGGAAGGGGCACAGATACGCAGTATTTT. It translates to CASSTAGRGTDTQYF.

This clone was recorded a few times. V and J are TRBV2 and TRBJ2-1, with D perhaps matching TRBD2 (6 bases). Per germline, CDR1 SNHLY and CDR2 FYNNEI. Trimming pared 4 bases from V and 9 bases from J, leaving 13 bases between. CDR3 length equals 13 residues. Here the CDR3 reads CASSAGEGTEQFF. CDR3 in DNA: TGTGCCAGCAGTGCGGGGGAAGGTACTGAGCAGTTCTTC.

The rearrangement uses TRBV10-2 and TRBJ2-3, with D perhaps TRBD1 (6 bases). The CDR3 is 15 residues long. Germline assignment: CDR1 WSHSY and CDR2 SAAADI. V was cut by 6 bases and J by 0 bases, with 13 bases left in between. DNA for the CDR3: TGCGCCAGCAGAAGACAGGCGACAAGCACAGATACGCAGTATTTT. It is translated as CASRRQATSTDTQYF.

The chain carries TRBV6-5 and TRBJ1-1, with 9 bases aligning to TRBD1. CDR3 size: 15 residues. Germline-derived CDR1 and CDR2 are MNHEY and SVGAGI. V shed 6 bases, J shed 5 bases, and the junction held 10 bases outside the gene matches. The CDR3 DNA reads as TGTGCCAGCAGAATTTACTACAGGGGGCGGACTGAAGCTTTCTTT. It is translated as CASRIYYRGRTEAFF.

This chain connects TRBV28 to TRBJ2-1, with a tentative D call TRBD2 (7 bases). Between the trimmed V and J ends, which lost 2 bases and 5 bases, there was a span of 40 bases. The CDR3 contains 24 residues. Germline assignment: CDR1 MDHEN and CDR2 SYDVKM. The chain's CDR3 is CASSLLLSGRDSRGFRGADNEQFF. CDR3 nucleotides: TGTGCCAGCAGTTTACTTTTATCCGGTCGGGACTCAAGGGGGTTTCGGGGGGCCGACAATGAGCAGTTCTTC.

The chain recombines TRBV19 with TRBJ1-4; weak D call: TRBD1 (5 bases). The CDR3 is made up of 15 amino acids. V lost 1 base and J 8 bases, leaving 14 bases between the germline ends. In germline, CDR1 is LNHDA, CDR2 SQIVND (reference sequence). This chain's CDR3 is CASSIGVQGGEKLFF. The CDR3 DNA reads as TGTGCCAGTAGTATAGGAGTCCAGGGTGGCGAAAAACTGTTTTTT.

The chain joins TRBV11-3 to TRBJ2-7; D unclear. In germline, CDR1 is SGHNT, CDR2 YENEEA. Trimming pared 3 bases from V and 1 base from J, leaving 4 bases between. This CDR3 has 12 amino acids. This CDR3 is CASSFHSYEQYF. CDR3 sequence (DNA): TGTGCCAGCAGCTTCCATTCCTACGAGCAGTACTTC. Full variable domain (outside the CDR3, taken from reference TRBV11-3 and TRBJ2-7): EAGVVQSPRYKIIEKKQPVAFWCNPISGHNTLYWYLQNLGQGPELLIRYENEEAVDDSQLPKDRFSAERLKGVDSTLKIQPAELGDSAVYLCASSFHSYEQYFGPGTRLTVT.

The CDR3 coding sequence is TGTGCCACCAGAGGACTAGGCCCAACGGCGACCCAGTACTTC. Translating it yields CATRGLGPTATQYF. The chain employs TRBV24-1 and TRBJ2-5, with 7 bases lining up with TRBD2. Germline V gene lookup returns CDR1 KGHDR and CDR2 SFDVKD. V lost 7 bases to trimming and J lost 7 bases; unmatched junction nucleotides: 11. The CDR3 has 14 residues.

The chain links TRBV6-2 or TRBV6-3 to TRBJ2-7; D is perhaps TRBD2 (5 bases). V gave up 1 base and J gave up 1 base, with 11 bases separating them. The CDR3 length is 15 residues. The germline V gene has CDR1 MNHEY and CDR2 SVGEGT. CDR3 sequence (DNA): TGTGCCAGCAGTTACTACGGCGGGCGATCCTACGAGCAGTACTTC. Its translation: CASSYYGGRSYEQYF.